This T cell receptor (beta chain) originates from a study of T cell changes during pregnancy in multiple sclerosis. The CDR3 is made up of 12 amino acids. The V end lost 1 base, the J end lost 6 bases, and 3 bases lay between the germline ends. Germline CDR1 is LNHDA and CDR2 is SQIVND (reference sequence). Sequenced by immunoSEQ multiplex PCR; TCRdb stores in-frame clones only, minus some. The data show around 60,000 clones, with just under 95% seen just once and roughly 0.4% held by the top ten. This rearrangement joins TRBV19 to TRBJ2-2; no reliable D call. This sample comprised CD4+ T cells from peripheral blood mononuclear cells, obtained before pregnancy. This clonotype was sampled from a female donor with multiple sclerosis, enrolled in a pregnancy study. CDR3 residues: CASSIGPGELFF. The CDR3 DNA is TGTGCCAGTAGTATAGGGCCCGGGGAGCTGTTTTTT.